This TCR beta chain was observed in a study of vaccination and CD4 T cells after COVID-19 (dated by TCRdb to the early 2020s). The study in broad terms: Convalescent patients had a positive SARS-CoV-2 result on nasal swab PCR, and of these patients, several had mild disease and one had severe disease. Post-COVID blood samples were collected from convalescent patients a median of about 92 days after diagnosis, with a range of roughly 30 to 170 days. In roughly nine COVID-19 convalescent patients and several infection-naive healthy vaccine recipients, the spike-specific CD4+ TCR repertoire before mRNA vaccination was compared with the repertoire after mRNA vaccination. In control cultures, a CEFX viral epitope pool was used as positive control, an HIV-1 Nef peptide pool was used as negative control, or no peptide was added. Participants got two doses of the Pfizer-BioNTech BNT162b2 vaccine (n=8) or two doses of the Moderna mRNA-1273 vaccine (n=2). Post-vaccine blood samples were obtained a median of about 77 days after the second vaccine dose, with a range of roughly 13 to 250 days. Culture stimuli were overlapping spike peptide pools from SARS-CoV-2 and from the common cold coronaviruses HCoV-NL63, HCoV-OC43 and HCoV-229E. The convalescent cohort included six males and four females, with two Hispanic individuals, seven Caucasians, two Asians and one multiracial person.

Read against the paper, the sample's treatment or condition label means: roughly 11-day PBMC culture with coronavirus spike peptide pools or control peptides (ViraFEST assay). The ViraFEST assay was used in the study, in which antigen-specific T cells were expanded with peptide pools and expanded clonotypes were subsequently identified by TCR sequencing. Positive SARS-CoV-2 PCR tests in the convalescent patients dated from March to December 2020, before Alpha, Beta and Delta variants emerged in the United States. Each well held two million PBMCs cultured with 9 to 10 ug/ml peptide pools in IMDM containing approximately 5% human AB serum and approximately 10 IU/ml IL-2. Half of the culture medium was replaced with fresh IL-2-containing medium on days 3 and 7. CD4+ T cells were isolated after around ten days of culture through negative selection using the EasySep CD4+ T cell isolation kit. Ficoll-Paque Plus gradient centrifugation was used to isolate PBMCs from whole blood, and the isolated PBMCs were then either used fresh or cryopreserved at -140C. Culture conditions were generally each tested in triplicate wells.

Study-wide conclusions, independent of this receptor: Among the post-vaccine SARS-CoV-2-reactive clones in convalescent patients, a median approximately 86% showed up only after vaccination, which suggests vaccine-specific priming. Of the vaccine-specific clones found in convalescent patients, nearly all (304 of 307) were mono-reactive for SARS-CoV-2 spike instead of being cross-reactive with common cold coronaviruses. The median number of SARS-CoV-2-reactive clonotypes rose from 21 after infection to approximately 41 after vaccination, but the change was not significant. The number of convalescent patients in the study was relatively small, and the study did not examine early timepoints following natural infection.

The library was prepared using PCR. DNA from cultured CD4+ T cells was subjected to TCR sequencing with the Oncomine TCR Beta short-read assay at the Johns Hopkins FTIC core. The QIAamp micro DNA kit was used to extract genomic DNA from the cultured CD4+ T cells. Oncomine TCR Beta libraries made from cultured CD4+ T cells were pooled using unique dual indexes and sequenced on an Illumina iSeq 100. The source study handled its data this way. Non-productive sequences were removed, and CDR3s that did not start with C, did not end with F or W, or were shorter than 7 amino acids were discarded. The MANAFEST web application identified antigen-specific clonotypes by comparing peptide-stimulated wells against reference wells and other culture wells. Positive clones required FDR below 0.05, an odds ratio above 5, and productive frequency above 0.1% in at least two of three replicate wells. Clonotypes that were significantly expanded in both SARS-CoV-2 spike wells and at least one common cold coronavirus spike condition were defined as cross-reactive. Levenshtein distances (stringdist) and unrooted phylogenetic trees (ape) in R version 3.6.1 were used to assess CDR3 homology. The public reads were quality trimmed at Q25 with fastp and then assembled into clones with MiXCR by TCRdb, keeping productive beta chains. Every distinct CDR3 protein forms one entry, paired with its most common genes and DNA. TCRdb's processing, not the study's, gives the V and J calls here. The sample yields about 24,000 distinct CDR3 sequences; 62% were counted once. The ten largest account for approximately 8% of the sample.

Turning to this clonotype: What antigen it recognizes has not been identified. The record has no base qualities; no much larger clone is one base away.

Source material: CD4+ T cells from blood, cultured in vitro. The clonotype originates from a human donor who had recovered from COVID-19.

The bases read TGCAGTGCTAGGAGAGATGGGCGCGAGCAGTACTTC. This yields the protein CSARRDGREQYF. The chain is encoded by TRBV20-1 joined to TRBJ2-7; a confident D gene designation cannot be given. The germline V gene (reference sequence) sets CDR1 to DFQATT and CDR2 to SNEGSKA. Measured from the cysteine to the phenylalanine, the CDR3 is 12 residues long. Just the 36-base CDR3 DNA is kept, in frame starting at base 1. V is clipped by 3 bases and J by 6 bases, and the sequence between their germline boundaries is 12 bases long.